This T cell receptor (beta chain) comes out of a study of T cell repertoires in cytomegalovirus infection. Study in general: From public TCR beta signatures came an indication of both CMV infection and matching HLA type.

Whole-study results and caveats: There were carriers of CMV plus the relevant HLA, and cumulative public TCR beta family frequency identified them. Ex vivo, HLA-C-restricted CMV-specific TCR beta clonotypes prevailed over the rest of the response.

This clonotype showed up many times. Its antigen is unknown. The CDR3 spans 15 residues. Germline V gene sequence: CDR1 SGHTA, CDR2 FQGNSA. Deletions cut 0 bases from V and 3 bases from J, with 9 bases between. TCRdb itself ran the reads through MiXCR, one entry per CDR3 protein. The sample consists of more than 150,000 distinct CDR3 sequences, about 21% of them appearing once. The receptor was derived from a human donor in good health (CMV status not recorded). Some clones in this sample may be carry-over from other donors' samples. Sequencing used PBMCs. The genes are TRBV7-2 and TRBJ1-5; D is unresolved. CDR3 nucleotide sequence: TGTGCCAGCAGCTTAGCTTGGGGATCCAATCAGCCCCAGCATTTT. Its protein is CASSLAWGSNQPQHF.